The clone carrying this T cell receptor beta chain appeared many times. The antigen is unknown. The data were obtained in a study of spatial heterogeneity in lung cancer. Looking at the study overall: Beta-chain sequences consistently outnumbered alpha-chain sequences in detection.

Points from the study as a whole: In blood, ubiquitous expanded tumor TCRs appeared more at resection than follow-up.

The time point is: sample taken at primary tumor resection. In each case, whole RNA from tumor, nontumor lung or frozen PBMC was sequenced unsorted. TCRdb used MiXCR to reprocess the 5' RACE reads, holding one entry per CDR3 protein. The data show around 63,000 distinct CDR3 sequences, with about 8% seen just once and less than 15% held by the top ten. V was clipped by 2 bases and J by 7 bases; unmatched bases: 6. The V gene's germline CDR1 is MNHNY and CDR2 SVGAGI (reference sequence). The CDR3 totals 14 residues. The source material was PBMCs, sampled at surgery. This chain joins TRBV6-6 and TRBJ1-1, with 8 bases lining up with TRBD1. The receptor's source is a female donor with early-stage non-small cell lung cancer. Here the CDR3 reads CASSYPGQGVEAFF. The CDR3, as DNA: TGTGCCAGCAGTTACCCCGGACAGGGCGTTGAAGCTTTCTTT.